The present entry profiles one T cell receptor beta chain with its context. One entry per CDR3 protein results from TCRdb running MiXCR on the RT-PCR reads. The sample carries about 780,000 distinct CDR3 sequences, about 18% recorded once. This record belongs to a study of response to subunit inactivated influenza vaccine. Germline V gives CDR1 LGHNA, CDR2 YSLEER. The V and J ends lost 4 bases and 6 bases, in that order; junction bases with no gene match: 12. The CDR3 loop spans 17 amino acids. The rearrangement links TRBV4-3 to TRBJ2-1; 10 bases align to TRBD2. The sample consisted of PBMCs from blood, taken 5 days after vaccination. The clonotype originates from a man over 45 who received an inactivated influenza vaccine. CDR3 sequence (DNA): TGCGCCAGCAGCCCCGGGGTAGCGGGGGGCCTGATCAATGAGCAGTTCTTC. This gives the protein CASSPGVAGGLINEQFF.